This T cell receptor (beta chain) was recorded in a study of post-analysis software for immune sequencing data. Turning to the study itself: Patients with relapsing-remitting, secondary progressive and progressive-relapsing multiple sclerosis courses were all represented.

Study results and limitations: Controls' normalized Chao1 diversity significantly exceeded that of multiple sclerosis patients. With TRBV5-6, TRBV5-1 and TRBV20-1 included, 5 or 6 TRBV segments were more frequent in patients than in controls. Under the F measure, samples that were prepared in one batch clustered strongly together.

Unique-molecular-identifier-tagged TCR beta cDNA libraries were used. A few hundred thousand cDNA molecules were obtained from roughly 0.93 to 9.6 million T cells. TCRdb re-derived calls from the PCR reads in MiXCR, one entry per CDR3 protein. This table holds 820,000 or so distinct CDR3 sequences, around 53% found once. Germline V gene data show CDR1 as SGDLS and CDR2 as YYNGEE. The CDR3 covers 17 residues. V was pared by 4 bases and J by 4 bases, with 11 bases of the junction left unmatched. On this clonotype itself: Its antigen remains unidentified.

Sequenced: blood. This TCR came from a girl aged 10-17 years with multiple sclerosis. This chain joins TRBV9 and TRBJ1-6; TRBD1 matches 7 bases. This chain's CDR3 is CASSSTGMTPYNSPLHF. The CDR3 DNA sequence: TGTGCCAGCAGCTCGACAGGGATGACGCCATATAATTCACCCCTCCACTTT.